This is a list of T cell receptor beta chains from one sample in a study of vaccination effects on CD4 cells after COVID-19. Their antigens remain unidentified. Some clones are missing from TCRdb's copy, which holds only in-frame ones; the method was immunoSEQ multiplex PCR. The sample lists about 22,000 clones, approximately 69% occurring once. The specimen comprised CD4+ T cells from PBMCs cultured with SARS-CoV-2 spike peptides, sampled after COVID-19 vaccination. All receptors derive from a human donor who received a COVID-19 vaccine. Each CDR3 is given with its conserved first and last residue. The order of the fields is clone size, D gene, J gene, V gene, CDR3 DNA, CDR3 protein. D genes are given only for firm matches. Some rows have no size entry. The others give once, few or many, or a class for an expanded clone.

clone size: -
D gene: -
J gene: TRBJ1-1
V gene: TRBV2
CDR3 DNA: TGTGCCAGCAGTATTGACAGCTGGACTGAAGCTTTCTTT
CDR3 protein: CASSIDSWTEAFF

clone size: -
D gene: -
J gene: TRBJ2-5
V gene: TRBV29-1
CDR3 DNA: TGCAGCGGTGCAATTATTACCGGGACCCAGCTTCGAGAGACCCAGTACTTC
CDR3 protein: CSGAIITGTQLRETQYF

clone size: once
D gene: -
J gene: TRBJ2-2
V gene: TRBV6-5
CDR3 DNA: TGTGCCAGCAGTTTTCGCAGGACGAACACCGGGGAGCTGTTTTTT
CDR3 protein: CASSFRRTNTGELFF

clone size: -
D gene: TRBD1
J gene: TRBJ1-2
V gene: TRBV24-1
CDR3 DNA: TGTGCCACCAGTGATCCGCCGACAGGGTCTGGCTACACCTTC
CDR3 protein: CATSDPPTGSGYTF

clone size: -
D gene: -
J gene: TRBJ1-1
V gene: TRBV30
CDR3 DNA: TGTGCCTGGAGTGTCCTTTCTGAAGCTTTCTTT
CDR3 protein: CAWSVLSEAFF

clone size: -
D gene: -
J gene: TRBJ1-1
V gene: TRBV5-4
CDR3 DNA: TGTGCCAGCAGCGGAAGAATTAGCACTGAAGCTTTCTTT
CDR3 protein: CASSGRISTEAFF

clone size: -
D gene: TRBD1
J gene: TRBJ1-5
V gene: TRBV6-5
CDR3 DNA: TGTGCCAGCAGTTACGACAGGGCACGGCAGCCCCAGCATTTT
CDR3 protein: CASSYDRARQPQHF

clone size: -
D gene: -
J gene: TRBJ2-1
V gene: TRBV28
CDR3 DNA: TGTGCCAGCAGCCTTTGGTCCGGTGAGCAGTTCTTC
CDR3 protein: CASSLWSGEQFF

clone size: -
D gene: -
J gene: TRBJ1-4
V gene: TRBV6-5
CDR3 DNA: TGTGCCAGCAGTTACGCCAGAAATGAAAAACTGTTTTTT
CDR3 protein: CASSYARNEKLFF

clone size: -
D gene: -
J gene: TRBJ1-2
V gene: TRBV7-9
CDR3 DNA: TGTGCCAGCAGCTTAGCGGGGGATTATGGCTACACCTTC
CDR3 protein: CASSLAGDYGYTF

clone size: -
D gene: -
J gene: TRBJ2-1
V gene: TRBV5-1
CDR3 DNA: TGCGCCAGCAGCGTACAGGGATCCAATGAGCAGTTCTTC
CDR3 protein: CASSVQGSNEQFF

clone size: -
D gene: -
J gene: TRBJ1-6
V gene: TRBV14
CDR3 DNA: TGTGCCAGCAGCCAAGTAGGGTTTTCACCCCTCCACTTT
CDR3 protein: CASSQVGFSPLHF

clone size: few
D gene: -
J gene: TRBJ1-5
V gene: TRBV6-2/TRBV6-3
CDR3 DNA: TGTGCCAGCAGTTACGGGGGGGGACATAGCAATCAGCCCCAGCATTTT
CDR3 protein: CASSYGGGHSNQPQHF

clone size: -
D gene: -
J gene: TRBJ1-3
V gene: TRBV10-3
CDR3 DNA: TGTGCCATCAGGGACAGCTCTGGAAACACCATATATTTT
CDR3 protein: CAIRDSSGNTIYF

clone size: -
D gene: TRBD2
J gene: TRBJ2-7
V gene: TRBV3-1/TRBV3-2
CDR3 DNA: TGTGCCAGCAGCCAAGATCTAGCGGCCCCCTACGAGCAGTACTTC
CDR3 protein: CASSQDLAAPYEQYF

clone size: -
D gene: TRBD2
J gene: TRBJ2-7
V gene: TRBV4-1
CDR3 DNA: TGCGCCAGCAGCCGCGATGACACTAGCGGGAGGAACAGCCCCTACGAGCAGTACTTC
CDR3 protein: CASSRDDTSGRNSPYEQYF

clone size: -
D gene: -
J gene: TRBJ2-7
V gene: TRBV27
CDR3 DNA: TGTGCCAGCAGTTTCCCAGCCTCTAGCGAACATAGCTCCTACGAGCAGTACTTC
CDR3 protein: CASSFPASSEHSSYEQYF